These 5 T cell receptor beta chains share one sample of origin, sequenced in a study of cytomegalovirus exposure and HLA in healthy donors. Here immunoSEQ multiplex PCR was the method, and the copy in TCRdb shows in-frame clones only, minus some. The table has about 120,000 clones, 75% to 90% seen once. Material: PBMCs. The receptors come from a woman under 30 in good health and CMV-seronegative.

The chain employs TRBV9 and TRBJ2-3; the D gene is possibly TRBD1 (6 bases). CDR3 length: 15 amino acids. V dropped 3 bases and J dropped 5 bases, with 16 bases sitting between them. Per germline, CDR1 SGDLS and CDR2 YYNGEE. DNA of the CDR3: TGTGCCAGCAGCGGACAGGCTGCGTTCGGAGATACGCAGTATTTT. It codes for CASSGQAAFGDTQYF.

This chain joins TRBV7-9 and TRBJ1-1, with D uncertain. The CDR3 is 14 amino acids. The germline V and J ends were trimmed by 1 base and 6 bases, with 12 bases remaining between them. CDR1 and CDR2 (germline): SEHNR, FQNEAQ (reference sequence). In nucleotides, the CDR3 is TGTGCCAGCAGCTTAGGCCCCGGAGGGCCTGAAGCTTTCTTT. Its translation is CASSLGPGGPEAFF.

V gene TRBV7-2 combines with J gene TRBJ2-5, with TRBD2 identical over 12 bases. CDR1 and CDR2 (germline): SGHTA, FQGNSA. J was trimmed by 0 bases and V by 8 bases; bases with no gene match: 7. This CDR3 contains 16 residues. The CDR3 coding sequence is TGTGCCAGCCCCCCTCTAGCGGGGGGGAACCAAGAGACCCAGTACTTC. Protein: CASPPLAGGNQETQYF.

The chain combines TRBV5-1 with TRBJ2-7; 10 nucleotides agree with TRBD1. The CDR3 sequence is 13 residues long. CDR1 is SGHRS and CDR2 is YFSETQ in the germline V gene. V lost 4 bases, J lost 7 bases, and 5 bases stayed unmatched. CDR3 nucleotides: TGCGCCAGCAGCGGGGGACAGGGGTGGGAGCAGTACTTC. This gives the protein CASSGGQGWEQYF.

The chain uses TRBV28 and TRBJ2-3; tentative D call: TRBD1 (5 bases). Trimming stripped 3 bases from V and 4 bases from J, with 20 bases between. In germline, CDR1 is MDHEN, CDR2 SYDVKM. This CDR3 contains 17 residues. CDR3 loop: CASSFIHKEWGPDTQYF. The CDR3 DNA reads TGTGCCAGCAGTTTCATCCATAAAGAGTGGGGCCCAGATACGCAGTATTTT.